This T cell receptor (beta chain) was recovered during a study of T cell changes during pregnancy in multiple sclerosis. V was pared by 1 base and J by 3 bases, with 12 bases of the junction left unmatched. Germline assignment: CDR1 KGHSH and CDR2 LQKENI. This CDR3 contains 19 residues. TCRdb's copy holds only in-frame clones and misses some; the assay was immunoSEQ multiplex PCR. The sample consists of about 50,000 clones, roughly 89% of them appearing once. The sample consisted of peripheral blood, taken after pregnancy. This chain joins TRBV18 and TRBJ2-7; 13 bases fit TRBD2. The origin of this receptor is a female donor in good health, enrolled as a control in a pregnancy study. CDR3 nucleotide sequence: TGTGCCAGCTCACCACGGCAGGGAGGGACTAGCGGGAAAAGCTACGAGCAGTACTTC. Its translation: CASSPRQGGTSGKSYEQYF.